The clone carrying this TCR beta chain has only a few counts. The data are from a study of T cells in Graves' hyperthyroidism and ophthalmopathy. Study overall: Upon initial diagnosis and before any treatment, peripheral blood was collected.

TCR beta CDR3 regions were amplified from RNA. Primed by the HTBI set, a first-round RT-PCR was run on the TCR CDR3. A single record per CDR3 protein comes from TCRdb applying MiXCR to the multiplex PCR reads. Of roughly 700,000 distinct CDR3 sequences listed, 30% to 40% are singletons. Sequencing input: blood. This TCR was recovered from a woman aged 40 to 49 with Graves' hyperthyroidism.

The CDR3 DNA sequence: TGCAGCGTTGGGCTGTCTAGCGTAAGTCCCACAGATACGCAGTATTTT. Its translation: CSVGLSSVSPTDTQYF. The V call is TRBV29-1, the J call TRBJ2-3; possibly TRBD2 for D (6 bases). The CDR3 totals 16 residues. Germline CDR1 is SQVTM and CDR2 is ANQGSEA. V was shortened by 4 bases and J by 2 bases, with 19 bases between the two germline ends.